Here is one T cell receptor (beta chain) with its context. This entry belongs to a study of OX40 agonist ivuxolimab in advanced cancers. Only in-frame clones appear in the TCRdb table, and some are missing; sequencing was by immunoSEQ multiplex PCR. Here the sample spans tens of thousands of clones, about three quarters being singletons. The V gene's germline CDR1 is SGHVS and CDR2 FQNEAQ. V lost 5 bases and J 4 bases, leaving 8 bases between the germline ends. The CDR3 contains 12 residues. The chain has TRBV7-8 and TRBJ1-1; the D is unclear. This TCR derives from an adult with an advanced solid tumor such as melanoma, head and neck, liver or kidney cancer. The specimen was CD4+ or CD8+ T cells sorted from blood, collected in a trial of the OX40 agonist ivuxolimab. The CDR3 loop reads CASSAPPTEAFF. The CDR3 DNA reads as TGTGCCAGCAGCGCCCCACCCACTGAAGCTTTCTTT.